This section outlines one TCR beta chain sequence together with its context. A sample-barcoded 5' primer and a J-beta primer mix were used in a second PCR of roughly 7 to 12 cycles. Unique molecular identifiers of 12 random nucleotides labeled each cDNA. A minimum of 3 million CDR3-containing paired-end reads was obtained for each sample. MiXCR was run by TCRdb on the 5' RACE reads, yielding one entry per CDR3 protein. The sample carries 1.5 million to 2 million distinct CDR3 sequences, about 28% recorded once. There are 16 residues in the CDR3. V dropped 0 bases and J dropped 2 bases, with 13 bases sitting between them. Germline V gene sequence: CDR1 SGHRS, CDR2 YFSETQ. The data were obtained in a study of blood T cells in healthy people across ages.

The TCR was taken from a woman in her twenties or thirties in good health. The genes are TRBV5-1 and TRBJ2-3; the D gene could be TRBD1 or TRBD2 (5 bases each). The specimen was blood. The CDR3 spells CASSLEGGGNTDTQYF. Here the CDR3 DNA reads TGCGCCAGCAGCTTGGAAGGTGGGGGAAACACAGATACGCAGTATTTT.